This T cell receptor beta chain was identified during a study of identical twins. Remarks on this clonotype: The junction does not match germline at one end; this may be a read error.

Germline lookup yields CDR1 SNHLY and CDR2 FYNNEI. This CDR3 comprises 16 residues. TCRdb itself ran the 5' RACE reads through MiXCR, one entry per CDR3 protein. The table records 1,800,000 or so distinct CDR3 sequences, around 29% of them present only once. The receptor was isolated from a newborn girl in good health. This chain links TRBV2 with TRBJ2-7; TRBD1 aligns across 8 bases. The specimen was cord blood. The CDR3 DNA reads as TGTGCCGGCAGTGATGTGAGCGGACAGGGTCCCTACGAGCAGTACTTC. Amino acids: CAGSDVSGQGPYEQYF. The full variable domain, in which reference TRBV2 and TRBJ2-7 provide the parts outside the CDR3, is EPEVTQTPSHQVTQMGQEVILRCVPISNHLYFYWYRQILGQKVEFLVSFYNNEISEKSEIFDDQFSVERPDGSNFTLKIRSTKLEDSAMYFCAGSDVSGQGPYEQYFGPGTRLTVT.